The 23 T cell receptor beta chains in this list originate from one sample, sequenced in a study of early T cells in non-severe SARS-CoV-2 infection (dated by TCRdb to the early 2020s). The method behind the library was 5' RACE. The sequencer listed for this sample is NextSeq 500. The public reads were quality trimmed at Q25 with fastp and then assembled into clones with MiXCR by TCRdb, keeping productive beta chains. All rows with the same CDR3 protein become a single entry with the most common DNA and genes. This sample holds tens of thousands of distinct CDR3 sequences; around 12% were observed only once. The ten most abundant clones make up approximately 4.8% of the sample. Sequencing used whole blood. The source is an adult who was a healthcare worker with PCR-confirmed SARS-CoV-2 infection or an uninfected control (not recorded which).

This chain connects TRBV7-2 to TRBJ2-5, with TRBD2 matching 8 bases. V trimming: 1 base; J trimming: 4 bases; junction bases outside the gene matches: 5. The length of the CDR3 is 15 residues. Germline CDR1 reads SGHTA; CDR2 reads FQGNSA. The CDR3 spells CASSLDAGGPETQYF. In DNA form, the CDR3 reads TGTGCCAGCAGCTTAGATGCGGGGGGCCCAGAGACCCAGTACTTC.

The chain couples TRBV6-6 to TRBJ1-1; 9 positions match TRBD1. Looked up from germline, CDR1 is MNHNY and CDR2 is SVGAGI (reference sequence). CDR3 length: 13 amino acids. V gave up 6 bases and J gave up 7 bases; unmatched junction bases: 6. CDR3 nucleotides: TGTGCCAGCAGAAGGGACAGGGCTAATGAAGCTTTCTTT. Translated, it gives CASRRDRANEAFF.

The chain combines TRBV6-5 with TRBJ2-7; D ambiguous. CDR1 and CDR2 (germline): MNHEY, SVGAGI. V lost 8 bases to trimming and J lost 7 bases, with 12 bases between them. This CDR3 is built from 11 residues. CDR3 amino acids: CASGLLREQYF. The DNA of the CDR3 is TGTGCCAGCGGTTTACTCCGAGAGCAGTACTTC.

This rearrangement joins TRBV5-1 to TRBJ2-1, with TRBD1 as a possible D gene (6 bases). Per the germline V gene, CDR1 is SGHRS and CDR2 is YFSETQ. The CDR3 extends over 16 amino acids. The germline V and J ends were trimmed by 1 base and 8 bases, with 19 bases remaining between them. The CDR3, as DNA: TGCGCCAGCAGCTTGTCCGGGTCAGGGGCGACGGATGAGCAGTTCTTC. It codes for CASSLSGSGATDEQFF.

This clonotype was recorded at least ten times. The CDR3 DNA follows: TGCGCCAGCAGCCCGGACGGTGTTAATCAGCCCCAGCATTTT. Translation: CASSPDGVNQPQHF. The chain has TRBV5-1 and TRBJ1-5; D remains unclear. The CDR3 runs 14 residues. The germline V gene encodes CDR1 SGHRS and CDR2 YFSETQ. Trimming pared 4 bases from V and 4 bases from J, leaving 12 bases between.

In DNA form, the CDR3 reads TGTGCCAGCAGCGGGGGACAGTCGGGCGGGGCAGATACGCAGTATTTT. Amino acids: CASSGGQSGGADTQYF. The chain uses TRBV5-4 and TRBJ2-3, with a weak D call TRBD1 (7 bases). The ends were cut back, 4 bases at V and 4 bases at J, with 19 bases in the middle. This CDR3 contains 16 residues. The germline V gene has CDR1 SGHNT and CDR2 YYREEE (reference sequence).

The genes are TRBV10-1 and TRBJ2-3, with 7 bases fitting TRBD1. There are 13 residues in the CDR3. V lost 4 bases, J lost 4 bases, and 2 bases stayed unmatched. Germline CDR1 is WNHNN and CDR2 is SYGVQD (reference sequence). CDR3: CASSGQGSDTQYF. In nucleotides, the CDR3 is TGCGCCAGCAGTGGACAGGGATCAGATACGCAGTATTTT.

The V call is TRBV3-1, the J call TRBJ1-2, with D unclear. The CDR3 extends over 12 amino acids. V was trimmed by 6 bases and J by 1 base, leaving 6 bases between them. Germline CDR1 and CDR2: LGHDT and YNNKEL (reference sequence). CDR3 protein: CASSTINYGYTF. Written as DNA, the CDR3 is TGTGCCAGCAGTACCATTAACTATGGCTACACCTTC. The full variable domain, with the rest looked up from reference TRBV3-1 and TRBJ1-2, is DTAVSQTPKYLVTQMGNDKSIKCEQNLGHDTMYWYKQDSKKFLKIMFSYNNKELIINETVPNRFSPKSPDKAHLNLHINSLELGDSAVYFCASSTINYGYTFGSGTRLTVV.

This clonotype showed up just a few times. The genes are TRBV6-5 and TRBJ2-2; D might be TRBD2 (5 bases). Between the trimmed V and J ends, which lost 7 bases and 1 base, there was a span of 7 bases. Germline CDR1 is MNHEY and CDR2 is SVGAGI. This CDR3 is 13 amino acids long. The CDR3: CASIGRNTGELFF. CDR3 DNA sequence: TGTGCCAGCATTGGGAGGAACACCGGGGAGCTGTTTTTT.

This clonotype was observed many times. The genes are TRBV11-2 and TRBJ2-7, with no clear D. The CDR3 spans 15 residues. Germline values: CDR1 SGHAT, CDR2 FQNNGV. V was shortened by 5 bases and J by 5 bases, with 19 bases between the two germline ends. The CDR3 protein is CASSRTLRSFHEQYF. DNA of the CDR3: TGTGCCAGCAGCCGAACCCTCAGGAGTTTTCACGAGCAGTACTTC.

V gene TRBV29-1 combines with J gene TRBJ2-3; no firm D call. Trimming stripped 7 bases from V and 6 bases from J, with 8 bases between. CDR3 length: 10 amino acids. Germline V gene sequence: CDR1 SQVTM, CDR2 ANQGSEA. The DNA for the CDR3 is TGCAGCGGCATGGGGGATACGCAGTATTTT. Translation: CSGMGDTQYF.

The rearrangement joins TRBV20-1 to TRBJ2-7; D not resolved. CDR1 DFQATT and CDR2 SNEGSKA come from the germline V gene (reference sequence). The CDR3 covers 16 residues. Trimming cost V 2 bases and J 2 bases, with 19 bases left between them. The CDR3 sequence is CSARPHGQKNPYEQYF. CDR3 sequence (DNA): TGCAGTGCTAGACCCCATGGGCAAAAGAATCCCTACGAGCAGTACTTC.

As DNA, the CDR3 is TGTGCCAGCAGTGATGGGCTAAACTATGGCTACACCTTC. Its translation: CASSDGLNYGYTF. This sequence joins TRBV12-3 or TRBV12-4 and TRBJ1-2, with unresolved D. V was clipped by 5 bases and J by 2 bases, with 9 bases between them. The CDR3 contains 13 residues.

This clonotype was observed a handful of times. The chain recombines TRBV11-2 with TRBJ1-3; the D is unclear. The V end was cut by 0 bases, the J end by 2 bases, with 8 bases between. Germline-derived CDR1 and CDR2 are SGHAT and FQNNGV. This CDR3 is built from 15 residues. The CDR3 region has the DNA TGTGCCAGCAGCTTAGATACGGGCACTGGAAACACCATATATTTT. Encoded protein: CASSLDTGTGNTIYF. The full variable domain, in which reference TRBV11-2 and TRBJ1-3 provide the parts outside the CDR3, is EAGVAQSPRYKIIEKRQSVAFWCNPISGHATLYWYQQILGQGPKLLIQFQNNGVVDDSQLPKDRFSAERLKGVDSTLKIQPAKLEDSAVYLCASSLDTGTGNTIYFGEGSWLTVV.

This rearrangement joins TRBV12-3 or TRBV12-4 to TRBJ1-2; no clear D. Between the trimmed V and J ends, which lost 4 bases and 8 bases, there was a span of 11 bases. The CDR3 covers 12 residues. The CDR3 region is CASSSSMLGYTF. In nucleotides, the CDR3 is TGTGCCAGCAGTTCCTCAATGCTCGGCTACACCTTC.

Only a few counts were recorded for this clonotype. V and J are TRBV20-1 and TRBJ2-5; D is possibly TRBD2 (7 bases). Trimming pared 4 bases from V and 9 bases from J, leaving 21 bases between. The CDR3 is made up of 14 amino acids. Germline CDR1 reads DFQATT; CDR2 reads SNEGSKA (reference sequence). The CDR3 DNA is TGCAGTGCTACTAGCGGAGGCCCAGGGGAGGCCCAGTACTTC. It encodes CSATSGGPGEAQYF.

This clonotype appeared a few times. J is TRBJ1-2 and V is TRBV19, with D possibly TRBD1 on 5 matching bases. The CDR3 is 13 amino acids. Trimming removed 3 bases at V and 4 bases at J, with 9 bases between. Germline V gene lookup returns CDR1 LNHDA and CDR2 SQIVND (reference sequence). The DNA for the CDR3 is TGTGCCAGTAGTATTCCGGGGACCTATGGCTACACCTTC. It codes for CASSIPGTYGYTF. Looking up the rest from reference TRBV19 and TRBJ1-2 gives the full variable domain: DGGITQSPKYLFRKEGQNVTLSCEQNLNHDAMYWYRQDPGQGLRLIYYSQIVNDFQKGDIAEGYSVSREKKESFPLTVTSAQKNPTAFYLCASSIPGTYGYTFGSGTRLTVV.

The gene calls are TRBV7-9 and TRBJ2-5, with D unclear. Germline CDR1 and CDR2: SEHNR and FQNEAQ (reference sequence). The length of the CDR3 is 13 residues. Deletions cut 8 bases from V and 1 base from J, with 11 bases between. As DNA, the CDR3 is TGTGCCAGCTGTTTTCGGGCCCAAGAGACCCAGTACTTC. Protein product: CASCFRAQETQYF. Using reference TRBV7-9 and TRBJ2-5 for the parts outside the CDR3, the full variable domain is DTGVSQNPRHKITKRGQNVTFRCDPISEHNRLYWYRQTLGQGPEFLTYFQNEAQLEKSRLLSDRFSAERPKGSFSTLEIQRTEQGDSAMYLCASCFRAQETQYFGPGTRLLVL.

The genes are TRBV4-1 and TRBJ2-1, with 11 nucleotides matching TRBD2. Losses at the gene ends were 8 bases for V and 12 bases for J; bases not matched to a gene: 12. Germline values: CDR1 MGHRA, CDR2 YSYEKL. This CDR3 has 14 amino acids. The CDR3 nucleotides are TGCGCCAGCTTCGGGGGGCTAGCGGGAGGTAGGCAGTTCTTC. Its protein is CASFGGLAGGRQFF.

The chain is built from TRBV7-2 and TRBJ2-3; D unresolved. Trimming left V 0 bases short and J 1 base short, with 11 bases between. Germline values: CDR1 SGHTA, CDR2 FQGNSA. The CDR3 covers 16 residues. Here the CDR3 DNA reads TGTGCCAGCAGCTTAGCTTGGGCGGCCGGCACAGATACGCAGTATTTT. Translating it yields CASSLAWAAGTDTQYF.

This clonotype was observed at least ten times. J is TRBJ2-1 and V is TRBV6-1; D gene ambiguous. The CDR3 spans 15 residues. Germline CDR1 is MNHNS and CDR2 is SASEGT. Between the trimmed V and J ends, which lost 3 bases and 4 bases, there was a span of 13 bases. The CDR3 DNA reads TGTGCCAGCAGTGATATCCAGACTTTATACAATGAGCAGTTCTTC. Its translation: CASSDIQTLYNEQFF.

This clonotype appeared a few times. The chain is built from TRBV29-1 and TRBJ1-5, with D possibly being TRBD1 (6 bases). Germline assignment: CDR1 SQVTM and CDR2 ANQGSEA. Trimming pared 4 bases from V and 2 bases from J, leaving 12 bases between. This CDR3 comprises 14 residues. The CDR3 sequence: CSVGTAAGNQPQHF. The CDR3 DNA sequence: TGCAGCGTTGGGACAGCTGCCGGCAATCAGCCCCAGCATTTT.

This clonotype was recorded many times. The J gene is TRBJ1-4, the V gene TRBV20-1; no definite D call. The CDR3 totals 14 residues. Germline V gene lookup returns CDR1 DFQATT and CDR2 SNEGSKA (reference sequence). V lost 0 bases to trimming and J lost 10 bases, with 15 bases between them. CDR3 in amino acids: CSARDAGGDGKLFF. For the CDR3, the DNA is TGCAGTGCTAGAGATGCCGGCGGGGATGGAAAACTGTTTTTT.